The subject of this entry is one TCR beta chain. This sample was included in a study of blood T cell repertoires in COVID-19. Profiled with immunoSEQ multiplex PCR; TCRdb holds only in-frame clones, not every one. This sample carries about 670,000 clones, 90% of them seen once, and the ten largest clones take roughly 0.25%. V was cut by 6 bases and J by 1 base, with 3 bases left in between. CDR3 length: 11 residues. The sequenced material came from peripheral blood. The source is a woman in her late teens or twenties with acute or convalescent COVID-19. The gene calls are TRBV12-3 or TRBV12-4 and TRBJ1-1; D unresolved. CDR3 DNA sequence: TGTGCCAGCAGCAAGAACACTGAAGCTTTCTTT. This sequence encodes CASSKNTEAFF.